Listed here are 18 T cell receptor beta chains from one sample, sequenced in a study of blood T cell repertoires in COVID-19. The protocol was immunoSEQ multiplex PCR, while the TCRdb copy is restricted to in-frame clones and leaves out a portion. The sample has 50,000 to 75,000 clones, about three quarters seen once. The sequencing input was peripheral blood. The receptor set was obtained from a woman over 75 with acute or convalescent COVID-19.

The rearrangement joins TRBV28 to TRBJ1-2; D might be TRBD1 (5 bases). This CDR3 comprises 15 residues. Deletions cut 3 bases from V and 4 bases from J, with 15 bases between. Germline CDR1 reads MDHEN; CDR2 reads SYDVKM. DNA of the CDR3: TGTGCCAGCAGTTTGGCTCCAGGGCAAGGCTATGGCTACACCTTC. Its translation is CASSLAPGQGYGYTF.

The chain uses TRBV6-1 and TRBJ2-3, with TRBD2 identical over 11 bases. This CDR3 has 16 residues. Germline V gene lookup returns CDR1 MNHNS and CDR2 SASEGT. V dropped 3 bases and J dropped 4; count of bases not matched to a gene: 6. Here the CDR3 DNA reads TGTGCCAGCAGTGATAGACTAGCGGGGCTCTCAGATACGCAGTATTTT. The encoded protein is CASSDRLAGLSDTQYF.

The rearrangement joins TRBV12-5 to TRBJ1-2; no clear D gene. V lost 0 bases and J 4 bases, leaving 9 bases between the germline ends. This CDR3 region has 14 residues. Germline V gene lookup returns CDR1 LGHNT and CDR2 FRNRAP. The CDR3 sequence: CASGLVPGIYGYTF. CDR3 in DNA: TGTGCTAGTGGTTTGGTACCGGGGATCTATGGCTACACCTTC.

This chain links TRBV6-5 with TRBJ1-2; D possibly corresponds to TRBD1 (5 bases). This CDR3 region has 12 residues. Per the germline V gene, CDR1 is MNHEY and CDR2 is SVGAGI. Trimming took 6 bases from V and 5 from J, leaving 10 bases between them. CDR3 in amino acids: CASSPDRYGYTF. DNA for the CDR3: TGTGCCAGCAGCCCCGACAGATATGGCTACACCTTC.

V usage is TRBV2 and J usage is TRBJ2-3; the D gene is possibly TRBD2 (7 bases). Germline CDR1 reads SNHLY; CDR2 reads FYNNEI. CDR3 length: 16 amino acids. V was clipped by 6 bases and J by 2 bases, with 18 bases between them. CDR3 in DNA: TGTGCCAGCAGCCATAAAACGGGGGGCTTCACAGATACGCAGTATTTT. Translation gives CASSHKTGGFTDTQYF.

The CDR3 spells CAWSAGLDEKLFF. The CDR3 region has the DNA TGTGCCTGGAGTGCGGGGTTGGATGAAAAACTGTTTTTT. The chain combines TRBV30 with TRBJ1-4; D remains ambiguous. Looked up from germline, CDR1 is GTSNPN and CDR2 is SVGIG (reference sequence). CDR3 length equals 13 residues. V was cut by 1 base and J by 6 bases, with 9 bases left in between.

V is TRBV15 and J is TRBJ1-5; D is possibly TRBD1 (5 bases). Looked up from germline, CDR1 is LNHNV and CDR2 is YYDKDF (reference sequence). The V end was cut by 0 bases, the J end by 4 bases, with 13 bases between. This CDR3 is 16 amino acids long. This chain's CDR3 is CATSRDPQGRNQPQHF. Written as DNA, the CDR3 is TGTGCCACCAGCAGAGATCCCCAGGGCCGGAATCAGCCCCAGCATTTT.

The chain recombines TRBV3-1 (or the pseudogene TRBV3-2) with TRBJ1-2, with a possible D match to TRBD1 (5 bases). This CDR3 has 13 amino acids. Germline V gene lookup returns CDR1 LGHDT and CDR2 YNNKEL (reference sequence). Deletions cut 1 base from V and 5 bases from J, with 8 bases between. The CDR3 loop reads CASSQAGLYGYTF. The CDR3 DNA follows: TGTGCCAGCAGCCAAGCAGGGCTTTATGGCTACACCTTC.

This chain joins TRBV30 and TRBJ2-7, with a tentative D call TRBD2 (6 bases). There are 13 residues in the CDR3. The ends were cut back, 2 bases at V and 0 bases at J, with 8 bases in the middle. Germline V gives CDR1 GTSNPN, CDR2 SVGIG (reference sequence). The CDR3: CAWSLGGSYEQYF. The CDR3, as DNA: TGTGCCTGGAGTTTGGGGGGCTCCTACGAGCAGTACTTC.

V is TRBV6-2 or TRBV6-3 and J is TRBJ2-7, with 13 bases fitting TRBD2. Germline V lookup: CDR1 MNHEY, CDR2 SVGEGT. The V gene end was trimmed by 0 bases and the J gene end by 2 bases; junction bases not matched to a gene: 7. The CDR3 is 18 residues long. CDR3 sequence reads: CASSYSPGLAGTTYEQYF. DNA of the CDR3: TGTGCCAGCAGTTACTCTCCGGGACTAGCGGGAACCACCTACGAGCAGTACTTC.

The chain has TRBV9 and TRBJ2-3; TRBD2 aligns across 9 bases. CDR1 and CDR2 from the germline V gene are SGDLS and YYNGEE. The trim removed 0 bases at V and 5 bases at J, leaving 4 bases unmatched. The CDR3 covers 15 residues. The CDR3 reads CASSVDALAGDTQYF. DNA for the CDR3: TGTGCCAGCAGCGTAGACGCACTAGCGGGAGATACGCAGTATTTT. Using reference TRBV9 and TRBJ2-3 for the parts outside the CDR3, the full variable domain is DSGVTQTPKHLITATGQRVTLRCSPRSGDLSVYWYQQSLDQGLQFLIQYYNGEERAKGNILERFSAQQFPDLHSELNLSSLELGDSALYFCASSVDALAGDTQYFGPGTRLTVL.

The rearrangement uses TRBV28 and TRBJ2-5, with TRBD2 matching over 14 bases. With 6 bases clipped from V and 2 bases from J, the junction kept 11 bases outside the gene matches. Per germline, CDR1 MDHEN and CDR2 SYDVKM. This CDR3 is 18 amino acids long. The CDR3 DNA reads TGTGCCAGCAGCCCCGGGACTAGCGGGAGTCGGAGGCAAGAGACCCAGTACTTC. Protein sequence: CASSPGTSGSRRQETQYF. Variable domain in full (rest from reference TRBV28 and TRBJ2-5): DVKVTQSSRYLVKRTGEKVFLECVQDMDHENMFWYRQDPGLGLRLIYFSYDVKMKEKGDIPEGYSVSREKKERFSLILESASTNQTSMYLCASSPGTSGSRRQETQYFGPGTRLLVL.

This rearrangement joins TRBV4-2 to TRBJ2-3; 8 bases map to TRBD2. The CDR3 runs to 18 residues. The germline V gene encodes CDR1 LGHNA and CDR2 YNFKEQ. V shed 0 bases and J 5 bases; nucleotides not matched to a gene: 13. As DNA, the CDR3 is TGTGCCAGCAGCCAAGAAAGGGGGGTCGGGAGGGCAGTAGATACGCAGTATTTT. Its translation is CASSQERGVGRAVDTQYF.

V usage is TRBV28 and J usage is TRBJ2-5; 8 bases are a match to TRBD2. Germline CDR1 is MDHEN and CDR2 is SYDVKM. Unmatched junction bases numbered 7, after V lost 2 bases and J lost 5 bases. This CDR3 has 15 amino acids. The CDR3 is CASSLGSGSGETQYF. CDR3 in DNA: TGTGCCAGCAGTTTAGGGAGCGGGAGCGGGGAGACCCAGTACTTC.

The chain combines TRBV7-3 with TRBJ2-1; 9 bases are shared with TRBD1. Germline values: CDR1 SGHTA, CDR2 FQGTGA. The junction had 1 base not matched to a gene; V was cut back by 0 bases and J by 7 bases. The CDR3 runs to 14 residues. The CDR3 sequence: CASSLTGQGNEQFF. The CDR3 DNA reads TGTGCCAGCAGCTTAACGGGACAGGGAAATGAGCAGTTCTTC.

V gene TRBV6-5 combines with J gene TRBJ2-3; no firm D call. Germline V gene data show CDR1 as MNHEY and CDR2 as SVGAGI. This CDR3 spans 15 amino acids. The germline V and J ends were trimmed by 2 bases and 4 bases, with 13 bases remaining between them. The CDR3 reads CASSYQASLSDTQYF. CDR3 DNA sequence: TGTGCCAGCAGTTACCAGGCGTCGCTCTCAGATACGCAGTATTTT.

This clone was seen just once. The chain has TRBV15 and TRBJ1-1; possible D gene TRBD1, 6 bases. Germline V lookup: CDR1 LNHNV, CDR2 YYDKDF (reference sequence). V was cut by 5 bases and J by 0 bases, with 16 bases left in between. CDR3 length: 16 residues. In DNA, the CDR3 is TGTGCCACCAGCCCCCAGGGGCCGCCTTTGAACACTGAAGCTTTCTTT. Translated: CATSPQGPPLNTEAFF.

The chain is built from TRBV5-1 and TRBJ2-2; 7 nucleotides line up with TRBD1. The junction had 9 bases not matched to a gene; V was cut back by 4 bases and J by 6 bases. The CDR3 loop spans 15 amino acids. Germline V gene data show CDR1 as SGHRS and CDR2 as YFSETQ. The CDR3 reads CASSIGHRGPGELFF. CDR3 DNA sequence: TGCGCCAGCAGCATAGGGCACAGGGGTCCCGGGGAGCTGTTTTTT.